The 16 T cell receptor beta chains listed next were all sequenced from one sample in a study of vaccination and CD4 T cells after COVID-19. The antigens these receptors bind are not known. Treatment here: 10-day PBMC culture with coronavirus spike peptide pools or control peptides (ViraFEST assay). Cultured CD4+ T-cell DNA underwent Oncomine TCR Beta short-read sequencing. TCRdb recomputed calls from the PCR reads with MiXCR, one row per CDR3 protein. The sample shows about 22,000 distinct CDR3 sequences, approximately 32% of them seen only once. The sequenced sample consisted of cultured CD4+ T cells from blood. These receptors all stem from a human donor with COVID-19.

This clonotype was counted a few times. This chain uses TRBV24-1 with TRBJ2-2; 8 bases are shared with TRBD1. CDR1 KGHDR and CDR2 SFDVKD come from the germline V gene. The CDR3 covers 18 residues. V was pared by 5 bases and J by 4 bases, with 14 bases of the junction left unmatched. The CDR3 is CATSAASWTGKGTGELFF. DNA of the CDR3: TGTGCCACCAGTGCCGCCAGTTGGACAGGGAAGGGCACCGGGGAGCTGTTTTTT.

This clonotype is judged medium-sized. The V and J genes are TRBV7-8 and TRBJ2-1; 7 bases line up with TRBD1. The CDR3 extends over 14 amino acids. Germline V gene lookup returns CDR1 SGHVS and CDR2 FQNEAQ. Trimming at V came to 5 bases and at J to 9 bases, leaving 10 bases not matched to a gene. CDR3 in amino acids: CASSRSDRETEQFF. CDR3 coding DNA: TGTGCCAGCAGCCGATCCGACAGGGAGACTGAGCAGTTCTTC.

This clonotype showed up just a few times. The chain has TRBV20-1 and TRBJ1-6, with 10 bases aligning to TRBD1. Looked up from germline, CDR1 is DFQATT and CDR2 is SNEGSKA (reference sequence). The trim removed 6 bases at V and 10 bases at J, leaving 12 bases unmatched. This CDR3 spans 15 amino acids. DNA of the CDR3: TGCAGTGCCCCACGGAGACAGGGGGCGGAATCACCCCTCCACTTT. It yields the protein CSAPRRQGAESPLHF.

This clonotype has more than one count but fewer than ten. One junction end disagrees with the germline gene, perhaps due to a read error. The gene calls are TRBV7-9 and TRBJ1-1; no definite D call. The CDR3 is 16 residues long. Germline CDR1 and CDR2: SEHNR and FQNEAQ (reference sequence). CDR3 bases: TGTGCCAGCAGCCCAAGTTACACGGACCATAACGCGACCCGGGGCTTT. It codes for CASSPSYTDHNATRGF.

CDR3 amino acids: CASSSTSLATDTQYF. CDR3 in DNA: TGTGCCAGCAGCAGTACTAGCTTGGCCACAGATACGCAGTATTTT. The J gene is TRBJ2-3, the V gene TRBV7-3, with D maybe TRBD2 (6 bases). V lost 5 bases and J 2 bases, leaving 14 bases between the germline ends. Germline loops: CDR1 SGHTA, CDR2 FQGTGA. The CDR3 extends over 15 amino acids. Full variable domain (outside the CDR3, taken from reference TRBV7-3 and TRBJ2-3): GAGVSQTPSNKVTEKGKYVELRCDPISGHTALYWYRQSLGQGPEFLIYFQGTGAADDSGLPNDRFFAVRPEGSVSTLKIQRTERGDSAVYLCASSSTSLATDTQYFGPGTRLTVL.

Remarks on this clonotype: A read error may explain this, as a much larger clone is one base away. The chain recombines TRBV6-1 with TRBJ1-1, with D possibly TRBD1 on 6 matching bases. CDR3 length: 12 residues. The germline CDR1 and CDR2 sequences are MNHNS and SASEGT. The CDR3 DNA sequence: TGTGCCAGCCCAGGACAGAACACTGGAGCTTTCTTT. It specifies CASPGQNTGAFF.

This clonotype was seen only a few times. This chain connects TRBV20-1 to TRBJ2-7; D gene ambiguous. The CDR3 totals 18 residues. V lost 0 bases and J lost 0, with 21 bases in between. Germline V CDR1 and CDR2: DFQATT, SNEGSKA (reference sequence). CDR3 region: CSARESKSRQPSSYEQYF. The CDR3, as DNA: TGCAGTGCTAGAGAGTCGAAGTCGAGGCAGCCCAGCTCCTACGAGCAGTACTTC.

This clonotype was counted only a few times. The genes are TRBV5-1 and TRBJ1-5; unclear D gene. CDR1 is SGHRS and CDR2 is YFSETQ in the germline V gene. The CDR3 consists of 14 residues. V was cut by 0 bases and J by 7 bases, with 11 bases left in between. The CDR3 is CASSLGQSDQPQHF. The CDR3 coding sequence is TGCGCCAGCAGCTTGGGGCAGTCGGACCAGCCCCAGCATTTT.

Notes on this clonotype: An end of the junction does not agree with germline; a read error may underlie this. The CDR3 loop is CASSLAARGSGGLFF. CDR3 nucleotides: TGTGCCAGCAGCTTAGCAGCCAGGGGGTCCGGGGGGCTGTTTTTT. The V and J genes are TRBV7-2 and TRBJ2-2; perhaps TRBD1 as D (7 bases). This CDR3 contains 15 residues. The germline CDR1 and CDR2 sequences are SGHTA and FQGNSA.

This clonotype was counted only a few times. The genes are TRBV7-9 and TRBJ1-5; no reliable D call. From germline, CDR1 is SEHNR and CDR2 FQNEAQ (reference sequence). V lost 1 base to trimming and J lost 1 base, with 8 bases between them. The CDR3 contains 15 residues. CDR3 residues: CASSLDGRSNQPQHF. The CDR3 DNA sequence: TGTGCCAGCAGCTTAGACGGGCGAAGCAATCAGCCCCAGCATTTT.

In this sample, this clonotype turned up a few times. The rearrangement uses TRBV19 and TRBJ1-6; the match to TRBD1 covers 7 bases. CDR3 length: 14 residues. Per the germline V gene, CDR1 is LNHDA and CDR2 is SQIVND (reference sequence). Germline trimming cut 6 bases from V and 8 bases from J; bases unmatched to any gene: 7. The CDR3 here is CASRHRDSHSPLHF. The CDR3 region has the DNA TGTGCCAGTAGGCACCGGGACAGCCATTCACCCCTCCACTTT.

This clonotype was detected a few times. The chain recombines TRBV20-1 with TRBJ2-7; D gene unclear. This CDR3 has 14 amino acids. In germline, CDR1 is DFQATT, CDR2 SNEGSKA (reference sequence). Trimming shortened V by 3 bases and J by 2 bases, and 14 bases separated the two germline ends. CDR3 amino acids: CSASSSRGTYEQYF. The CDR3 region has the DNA TGCAGTGCTAGCTCCAGCCGAGGAACCTACGAGCAGTACTTC.

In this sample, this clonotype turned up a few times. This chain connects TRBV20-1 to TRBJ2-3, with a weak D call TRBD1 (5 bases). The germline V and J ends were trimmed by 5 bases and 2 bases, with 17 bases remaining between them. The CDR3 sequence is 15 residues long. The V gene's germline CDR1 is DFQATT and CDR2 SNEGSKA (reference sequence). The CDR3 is CSAQQGSTITDTQYF. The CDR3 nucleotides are TGCAGTGCTCAGCAGGGATCTACAATCACAGATACGCAGTATTTT.

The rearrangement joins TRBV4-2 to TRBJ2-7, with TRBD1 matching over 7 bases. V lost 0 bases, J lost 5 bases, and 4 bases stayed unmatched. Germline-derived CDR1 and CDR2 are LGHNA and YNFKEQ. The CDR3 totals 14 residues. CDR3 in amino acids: CASSQDDRDHEQYF. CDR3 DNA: TGTGCCAGCAGCCAAGATGACAGGGACCACGAGCAGTACTTC.

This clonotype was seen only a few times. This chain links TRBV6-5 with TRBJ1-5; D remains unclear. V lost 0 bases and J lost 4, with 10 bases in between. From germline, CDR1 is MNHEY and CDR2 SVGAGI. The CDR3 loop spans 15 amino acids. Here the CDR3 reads CASSYSSQKNQPQHF. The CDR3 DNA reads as TGTGCCAGCAGTTACTCGAGCCAAAAAAATCAGCCCCAGCATTTT.

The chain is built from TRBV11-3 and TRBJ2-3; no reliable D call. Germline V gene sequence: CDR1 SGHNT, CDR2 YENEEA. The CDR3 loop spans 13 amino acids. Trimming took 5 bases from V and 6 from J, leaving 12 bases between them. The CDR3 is CASSPTNGDTQYF. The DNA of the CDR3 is TGTGCCAGCAGCCCAACGAACGGCGATACGCAGTATTTT. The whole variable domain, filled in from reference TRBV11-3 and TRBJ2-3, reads EAGVVQSPRYKIIEKKQPVAFWCNPISGHNTLYWYLQNLGQGPELLIRYENEEAVDDSQLPKDRFSAERLKGVDSTLKIQPAELGDSAVYLCASSPTNGDTQYFGPGTRLTVL.